This TCR beta chain derives from a study of control samples from healthy donors and cancer patients. The CDR3 is made up of 17 amino acids. Germline V gives CDR1 LGHDT, CDR2 YNNKEL (reference sequence). The V gene end was trimmed by 6 bases and the J gene end by 1 base; junction bases not matched to a gene: 9. Produced via immunoSEQ multiplex PCR; TCRdb's table is partial and in-frame only. Counted here are roughly 120,000 clones, 80% to 90% occurring once; the ten biggest clones make up around 17%. The source is a woman between 45 and 60 years old in good health. The chain has TRBV3-1 (or the pseudogene TRBV3-2) and TRBJ1-6; 7 nucleotides align to TRBD1. The sample was blood. The CDR3 region is CASRNRDSRSYNSPLHF. In DNA, the CDR3 is TGTGCCAGCAGAAACAGGGACAGTAGGTCCTATAATTCACCCCTCCACTTT.